The 30 T cell receptor beta chains reported below all come from one sample, sequenced in a study of regulatory T cells in long-lasting Graves disease. Both iRepertoire HTBI primers and Arm-PCR of CDR3 regions were used to build the TCR beta libraries. TCRdb processed the multiplex PCR reads anew with MiXCR; each CDR3 protein has one entry. This sample has about 530,000 distinct CDR3 sequences; more than 15% occur once, and the top ten carry just under 25%. Regarding time point: newly diagnosed GD, antithyroid drugs for less than 3 months. Construction of the TCR library relied on RNA isolated from PBMCs. This sample also belongs to another study, concerning T cells in Graves' hyperthyroidism and ophthalmopathy.

Sequenced material: peripheral blood mononuclear cells (PBMCs), taken at new diagnosis, from a patient treated with antithyroid drugs. The receptors were gathered from a woman aged 35 to 59 with Graves disease.

This clonotype was counted a few times. V is TRBV19 and J is TRBJ1-5; the D gene is possibly TRBD1 (6 bases). Trimming stripped 3 bases from V and 1 base from J, with 13 bases between. Germline CDR1 LNHDA, CDR2 SQIVND (reference sequence). This CDR3 contains 16 residues. CDR3 bases: TGTGCCAGTAGTATCCCAGGGGCAGGGAGCAATCAGCCCCAGCATTTT. This codes for CASSIPGAGSNQPQHF.

This clonotype has just one count. CDR3 DNA sequence: TGTGCCAGCAGCCGCGGGTACTTGGGCACTGAAGCTTTCTTT. This sequence encodes CASSRGYLGTEAFF. V usage is TRBV2 and J usage is TRBJ1-1, with D uncertain. Trimming left V 6 bases short and J 4 bases short, with 15 bases between. The CDR3 extends over 14 amino acids. Germline values: CDR1 SNHLY, CDR2 FYNNEI.

The rearrangement joins TRBV11-2 to TRBJ2-5; D is undetermined. Trimming stripped 6 bases from V and 2 bases from J, with 10 bases between. The CDR3 totals 13 residues. Germline lookup yields CDR1 SGHAT and CDR2 FQNNGV. The chain's CDR3 is CASSSVNQETQYF. In DNA, the CDR3 is TGTGCCAGCAGTTCGGTTAATCAAGAGACCCAGTACTTC.

This clonotype appeared many times. The chain couples TRBV12-3 or TRBV12-4 to TRBJ2-7, with D perhaps TRBD1 or TRBD2 (5 bases each). The germline V and J ends were trimmed by 7 bases and 4 bases, with 14 bases remaining between them. CDR3 length: 13 residues. CDR3 in DNA: TGTGCCAGCACCTTGACAGAGGGTTACGAGCAGTACTTC. It translates to CASTLTEGYEQYF.

Only a few counts were recorded for this clonotype. This chain links TRBV3-1 with TRBJ2-7, with D unresolved. V was pared by 1 base and J by 2 bases, with 12 bases between. CDR1 and CDR2 (germline): LGHDT, YNNKEL (reference sequence). CDR3 size: 15 residues. Here the CDR3 DNA reads TGTGCCAGCAGCCAAGGAATCCCGTCAACCTACGAGCAGTACTTC. Translation: CASSQGIPSTYEQYF.

This clonotype occurred a few times. The V gene is TRBV19, the J gene TRBJ1-5, with D unclear. Germline CDR1 LNHDA, CDR2 SQIVND (reference sequence). The CDR3 has 13 amino acids. The germline V and J ends were trimmed by 3 bases and 5 bases, with 8 bases remaining between them. The CDR3: CASSMVLDQPQHF. DNA for the CDR3: TGTGCCAGTAGTATGGTCCTAGATCAGCCCCAGCATTTT.

This clonotype was seen at least ten times. V gene TRBV11-1 combines with J gene TRBJ2-5, with 7 bases fitting TRBD1. Per the germline V gene, CDR1 is SGHAT and CDR2 is FQDESV (reference sequence). The CDR3 totals 15 residues. The V segment lost 4 bases and the J segment 3 bases; nucleotides outside the gene matches: 8. The CDR3 sequence: CASSSDRDSKETQYF. The DNA of the CDR3 is TGTGCCAGCAGCTCCGACCGGGACAGCAAAGAGACCCAGTACTTC.

The sample holds many counts of this clonotype. The V gene is TRBV3-1, the J gene TRBJ1-5; no clear D gene. The CDR3 consists of 14 residues. Trimming stripped 0 bases from V and 6 bases from J, with 9 bases between. The germline V gene encodes CDR1 LGHDT and CDR2 YNNKEL (reference sequence). This chain's CDR3 is CASSQDTGFQPQHF. The CDR3 region has the DNA TGTGCCAGCAGCCAAGACACCGGGTTTCAGCCCCAGCATTTT.

This clonotype came up a few times. V usage is TRBV19 and J usage is TRBJ2-1; TRBD2 matches at 10 bases. With the DNA end fitting TRBJ2-5 better, the J assignment may be wrong. There are 14 residues in the CDR3. The germline V gene has CDR1 LNHDA and CDR2 SQIVND (reference sequence). In nucleotides, the CDR3 is TGTGCCAGTAGCAGCGGGGGGGCGAGGGAGACCCAGTACTTC. It specifies CASSSGGARETQYF.

The CDR3 nucleotides read TGTGCCAGCAGCTTAGTGCAGGGGGGAACCTACGAGCAGTACTTC. This sequence encodes CASSLVQGGTYEQYF. This chain connects TRBV7-2 to TRBJ2-7, with a possible D match to TRBD1 (7 bases). CDR1 and CDR2 (germline): SGHTA, FQGNSA. There are 15 residues in the CDR3. Trimming took 1 base from V and 2 from J, leaving 12 bases between them.

This clonotype was counted only a few times. This chain uses TRBV19 with TRBJ1-5, with D perhaps TRBD1 (5 bases). This CDR3 region has 14 residues. Trimming shortened V by 4 bases and J by 5 bases, and 12 bases separated the two germline ends. Germline lookup yields CDR1 LNHDA and CDR2 SQIVND (reference sequence). DNA of the CDR3: TGTGCCAGTAGTAGGGCAGGGTTCGATCAGCCCCAGCATTTT. This encodes CASSRAGFDQPQHF.

This clonotype was seen more than once but under ten times. V gene TRBV9 combines with J gene TRBJ2-3, with 10 positions matching TRBD2. This CDR3 contains 16 residues. The germline CDR1 and CDR2 sequences are SGDLS and YYNGEE. Trimming at V came to 4 bases and at J to 5 bases, leaving 10 bases not matched to a gene. CDR3 DNA sequence: TGTGCCAGCAGCCCCTCTAGCGGGGGCGCTGGAGATACGCAGTATTTT. Amino acids: CASSPSSGGAGDTQYF. The full variable domain, completed using reference TRBV9 and TRBJ2-3, is DSGVTQTPKHLITATGQRVTLRCSPRSGDLSVYWYQQSLDQGLQFLIQYYNGEERAKGNILERFSAQQFPDLHSELNLSSLELGDSALYFCASSPSSGGAGDTQYFGPGTRLTVL.

Many counts were recorded for this clonotype. The V gene is TRBV5-4, the J gene TRBJ2-5, with D possibly matching TRBD1 (6 bases). Germline V gene data show CDR1 as SGHNT and CDR2 as YYREEE (reference sequence). V gave up 4 bases and J gave up 2 bases, with 12 bases separating them. This CDR3 comprises 14 residues. DNA of the CDR3: TGTGCCAGCAGCGCCGGACAGCAGCAAGAGACCCAGTACTTC. It codes for CASSAGQQQETQYF.

The chain recombines TRBV4-2 with TRBJ1-3; the D gene is possibly TRBD1 (6 bases). This CDR3 contains 17 residues. Trimming pared 4 bases from V and 2 bases from J, leaving 18 bases between. CDR1 is LGHNA, CDR2 YNFKEQ, per germline. In DNA, the CDR3 is TGTGCCAGCAGCCCACAGGGACTGGATTTCGCTGGAAACACCATATATTTT. Translating it yields CASSPQGLDFAGNTIYF.

This clonotype was seen ten or more times. The chain has TRBV11-2 and TRBJ1-1, with 9 bases aligning to TRBD1. CDR3 length equals 13 residues. The germline CDR1 and CDR2 sequences are SGHAT and FQNNGV. Germline trimming cut 4 bases from V and 8 bases from J; bases unmatched to any gene: 5. CDR3 region: CASSSTGGREAFF. The CDR3, as DNA: TGTGCCAGCAGCTCCACAGGGGGCCGAGAAGCTTTCTTT.

This clonotype was observed a few times. The chain recombines TRBV29-1 with TRBJ2-2; no definite D call. The CDR3 loop spans 10 amino acids. Trimming took 6 bases from V and 4 from J, leaving 3 bases between them. Germline CDR1 reads SQVTM; CDR2 reads ANQGSEA. CDR3 region: CSVLTGELFF. CDR3 nucleotides: TGCAGCGTGCTCACCGGGGAGCTGTTTTTT.

The V call is TRBV24-1, the J call TRBJ2-2, with 9 bases lining up with TRBD1. J gave up 5 bases and V 4 bases, and 4 bases lay outside the gene matches. The CDR3 length is 15 residues. Per germline, CDR1 KGHDR and CDR2 SFDVKD. CDR3 region: CATSETDRGTGELFF. For the CDR3, the DNA is TGTGCCACCAGTGAGACAGACAGGGGGACCGGGGAGCTGTTTTTT.

Regarding this clonotype: This may arise from a read error, as a much more abundant clone is one base away. This chain joins TRBV27 and TRBJ1-5; D is undetermined. Trimming removed 10 bases from V and 4 bases from J, with 14 bases in between. The CDR3 has 13 residues. Germline V gene data show CDR1 as MNHEY and CDR2 as SMNVEV (reference sequence). Here the CDR3 reads CAISSPRNQPQHF. In DNA form, the CDR3 reads TGTGCCATCTCGAGTCCAAGGAATCAGCCCCAGCATTTT.

This chain links TRBV14 with TRBJ2-7; possibly TRBD2 for D (7 bases). V dropped 5 bases and J dropped 0 bases, with 14 bases sitting between them. From germline, CDR1 is SGHDN and CDR2 FVKESK. CDR3 length: 15 residues. The CDR3 DNA follows: TGTGCCAGCAGCACGGGGGGCGGATTCTCCTACGAGCAGTACTTC. It encodes CASSTGGGFSYEQYF.

This clonotype was counted a few times. The V and J genes are TRBV19 and TRBJ1-1; TRBD1 aligns across 8 bases. Per the germline V gene, CDR1 is LNHDA and CDR2 is SQIVND (reference sequence). This CDR3 has 15 residues. With V trimmed by 6 bases and J by 3 bases, 9 bases remained unmatched. CDR3 sequence reads: CASRAGGASYTEAFF. CDR3 coding DNA: TGTGCCAGTAGGGCAGGGGGCGCATCCTACACTGAAGCTTTCTTT.

This clonotype showed up many times. V and J are TRBV3-1 and TRBJ2-1; 7 nucleotides line up with TRBD2. Germline CDR1 LGHDT, CDR2 YNNKEL (reference sequence). V trimming: 1 base; J trimming: 4 bases; junction bases outside the gene matches: 4. The CDR3 is made up of 15 amino acids. CDR3 in DNA: TGTGCCAGCAGCCAAGGGTCTAGCGGATACAATGAGCAGTTCTTC. This sequence encodes CASSQGSSGYNEQFF.

This clonotype appeared many times. The chain links TRBV20-1 to TRBJ1-5; unclear D gene. Germline CDR1 DFQATT, CDR2 SNEGSKA (reference sequence). Between the trimmed V and J ends, which lost 2 bases and 6 bases, there was a span of 11 bases. The CDR3 consists of 13 residues. CDR3 sequence: CSARLGVGQPQHF. Here the CDR3 DNA reads TGCAGTGCTAGACTCGGGGTTGGTCAGCCCCAGCATTTT.

Ten or more counts support this clonotype. The chain joins TRBV7-9 to TRBJ1-1, with D hard to call. CDR1 is SEHNR and CDR2 is FQNEAQ in the germline V gene (reference sequence). V was shortened by 6 bases and J by 0 bases, with 11 bases between the two germline ends. CDR3 size: 14 residues. The CDR3 DNA reads TGTGCCAGCAGGATTCTCAACCTGAACACTGAAGCTTTCTTT. The encoded protein is CASRILNLNTEAFF. The full variable domain, in which reference TRBV7-9 and TRBJ1-1 provide the parts outside the CDR3, is DTGVSQNPRHKITKRGQNVTFRCDPISEHNRLYWYRQTLGQGPEFLTYFQNEAQLEKSRLLSDRFSAERPKGSFSTLEIQRTEQGDSAMYLCASRILNLNTEAFFGQGTRLTVV.

The CDR3 coding sequence is TGTGCCAGCAGCTTGTGGCAGCTAAATTCACCCCTCCACTTT. This sequence encodes CASSLWQLNSPLHF. The rearrangement uses TRBV5-8 and TRBJ1-6, with D hard to call. There are 14 residues in the CDR3. Germline V gives CDR1 SGHTS, CDR2 YDEGEE. The V end lost 1 base, the J end lost 7 bases, and 9 bases lay between the germline ends.

The chain couples TRBV12-3 or TRBV12-4 to TRBJ2-7, with D maybe TRBD2 (5 bases). V was cut by 10 bases and J by 5 bases, with 15 bases left in between. This CDR3 has 12 residues. This chain's CDR3 is CATRAGQDEQYF. As DNA, the CDR3 is TGTGCCACGAGGGCCGGGCAGGACGAGCAGTACTTC.

A remark on this clonotype: Since no conserved phenylalanine or tryptophan closes the CDR3, a read error is the likely cause. The chain employs TRBV29-1 and TRBJ1-2, with D possibly matching TRBD1 (5 bases). With 4 bases removed from V and 2 bases from J, the gap between germline ends came to 14 bases. CDR1 is SQVTM and CDR2 is ANQGSEA in the germline V gene. The CDR3 contains 14 residues. This CDR3 reads CSVGGASLNYGYTS. CDR3 bases: TGCAGCGTTGGAGGGGCCTCTTTGAACTATGGCTACACCTCC.

Concerning this clonotype: One base separates it from a far larger clone, so it is likely a read error. The chain combines TRBV2 with TRBJ1-1; D possibly corresponds to TRBD1 (5 bases). CDR1 is SNHLY, CDR2 FYNNEI, per germline. Trimming pared 5 bases from V and 1 base from J, leaving 11 bases between. CDR3 length: 14 amino acids. CDR3 coding DNA: TGTGCCAGCAGTCCGGACATGGGGAACACTGAAGCTTTCTTT. Translation gives CASSPDMGNTEAFF.

This clonotype appeared many times. This sequence joins TRBV28 and TRBJ1-2; perhaps TRBD1 as D (5 bases). The CDR3 length is 17 residues. The germline CDR1 and CDR2 sequences are MDHEN and SYDVKM. Trimming took 2 bases from V and 2 from J, leaving 18 bases between them. CDR3 in DNA: TGTGCCAGCAGTTTAGGGGTAGGGGCGCCGATAAACTATGGCTACACCTTC. Translating it yields CASSLGVGAPINYGYTF.

Many counts were recorded for this clonotype. The rearrangement links TRBV2 to TRBJ1-2; D is unresolved. Germline V CDR1 and CDR2: SNHLY, FYNNEI. V was shortened by 8 bases and J by 6 bases, with 16 bases between the two germline ends. This CDR3 is built from 13 residues. CDR3: CASGRTEGHGYTF. The CDR3 DNA is TGTGCCAGCGGACGGACGGAAGGGCATGGCTACACCTTC.

The V call is TRBV5-1, the J call TRBJ1-1; the D gene is possibly TRBD1 (6 bases). The CDR3 has 15 residues. Germline V gene data show CDR1 as SGHRS and CDR2 as YFSETQ. V lost 1 base and J 1 base, leaving 11 bases between the germline ends. CDR3 protein: CASSLMGRGNTEAFF. The CDR3 DNA sequence: TGCGCCAGCAGCTTGATGGGCAGGGGGAACACTGAAGCTTTCTTT.